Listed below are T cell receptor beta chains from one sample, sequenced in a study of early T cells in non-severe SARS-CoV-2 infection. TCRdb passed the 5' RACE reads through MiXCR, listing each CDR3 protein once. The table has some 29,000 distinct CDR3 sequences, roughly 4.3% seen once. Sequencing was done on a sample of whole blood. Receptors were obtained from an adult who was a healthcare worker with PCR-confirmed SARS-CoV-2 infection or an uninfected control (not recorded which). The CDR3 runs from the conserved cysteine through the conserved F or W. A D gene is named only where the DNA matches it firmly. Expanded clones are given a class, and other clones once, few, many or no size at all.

TGCGCCAGCAGCTTAGGACCACCCCCCAATGAGCAGTTCTTC	CASSLGPPPNEQFF	-	TRBV5-1	-	TRBJ2-1
TGTGCCAGCAGACAGGGGGCCGGAGATACGCAGTATTTT	CASRQGAGDTQYF	TRBD1	TRBV3-1	-	TRBJ2-3
TGTGCCAGCAGTGGAGACAGGGAGGGCAGCTACACCTTC	CASSGDREGSYTF	TRBD1	TRBV6-1	many	TRBJ1-2
TGTGCCAGCAGCACTGGACAGGGGAAGGCTCAATCCTACGAGCAGTACTTC	CASSTGQGKAQSYEQYF	TRBD1	TRBV12-3/TRBV12-4	many	TRBJ2-7
TGCAGTGCTAGCGGACTGACCTCCACTGAAGCTTTCTTT	CSASGLTSTEAFF	-	TRBV20-1	many	TRBJ1-1
TGTGCCTGGAGTGCCGGGAAGGATAATTCACCCCTCCACTTT	CAWSAGKDNSPLHF	-	TRBV30	many	TRBJ1-6
TGTGCCAGCAGTGAAGGGCGGGGGAGGAATGAGCAGTTCTTC	CASSEGRGRNEQFF	TRBD2	TRBV6-1	many	TRBJ2-1
TGTGCCAGCAGCTTATTCCGGGGGAGGGCCGGAGACAATGAGCAGTTCTTC	CASSLFRGRAGDNEQFF	TRBD2	TRBV7-3	many	TRBJ2-1
TGCAGTGCTCGAAGACAGGGAAGCACAGATACGCAGTATTTT	CSARRQGSTDTQYF	TRBD1	TRBV20-1	many	TRBJ2-3
TGTGCCAGCAGCAAGAACTCGGGGGCTGGCACTGAAGCTTTCTTT	CASSKNSGAGTEAFF	-	TRBV7-8	-	TRBJ1-1
TGTGCCAGCAGCTTATATTTCCGGGGCGCCGACCAAGAGACCCAGTACTTC	CASSLYFRGADQETQYF	-	TRBV7-8	few	TRBJ2-5
TGTGCCAGCTCAAGGGGACAGGGAGAGGACACTGAAGCTTTCTTT	CASSRGQGEDTEAFF	TRBD1	TRBV18	few	TRBJ1-1
TGTGCCAGCAGCTTGGAGGACAGGGGAAGTTACAATGAGCAGTTCTTC	CASSLEDRGSYNEQFF	TRBD1	TRBV5-6	few	TRBJ2-1
TGTGCCAGCAGCCAATTAGCGGGATCTTACGAGCAGTACTTC	CASSQLAGSYEQYF	TRBD2	TRBV3-1	many	TRBJ2-7
TGCAGCGCTATCGTTGGTGGCAGAACCGGGGAGCTGTTTTTT	CSAIVGGRTGELFF	-	TRBV29-1	-	TRBJ2-2
TGTGCCAGCAGCTTGCAAGACGGAGCCTCTTACGAGCAGTACTTC	CASSLQDGASYEQYF	-	TRBV7-6	few	TRBJ2-7